Sequencing of this T cell receptor beta chain was carried out in a study of blood T cell repertoires in COVID-19. The wider study: Material from acute and convalescent COVID-19 was sourced from the United States, Italy and Spain. In each case, the material was cDNA or gDNA derived from T cells, B-cell-depleted T cells, or PBMCs.

Authors' processing steps: For nucleated cells, counts were estimated from reference gene primer amplification. TCRdb's table, derived via immunoSEQ multiplex PCR, lists solely in-frame clones and lacks some. V, J and clone size are those of that table, while D and trimming were read from the DNA. The data show about 180,000 clones, with 70% to 90% seen just once and 2.5% to 3.5% held by the top ten. This clonotype was sampled from a man aged 55 to 70 with acute or convalescent COVID-19. The source material was peripheral blood.

The CDR3 sequence: CASSPLRDSNYGYTF. CDR3 nucleotides: TGTGCCAGCAGCCCGCTTCGGGACAGTAACTATGGCTACACCTTC. The rearrangement links TRBV3-1 (or the pseudogene TRBV3-2) to TRBJ1-2; 7 bases are a match to TRBD1. Germline V CDR1 and CDR2: LGHDT, YNNKEL (reference sequence). This CDR3 contains 15 residues. The trim removed 4 bases at V and 1 base at J, leaving 6 bases unmatched.